A selection of T cell receptor beta chains follows, all from one sample in a study of blood T cell repertoires in COVID-19. This table comes from immunoSEQ multiplex PCR, and its TCRdb copy is limited to in-frame clones, with some not included. The sample includes approximately 280,000 clones, approximately 85% seen only once; the top ten take 8% to 13%. Sequences were obtained from peripheral blood. Receptors were obtained from a woman in her 70s with acute or convalescent COVID-19. Both conserved end residues are trimmed from each CDR3.

14	TRBV5-1	TRBJ2-3	ASSVQGRWATDTQY
14	TRBV7-9	TRBJ1-1	ASSLLGWRANTEAF
12	TRBV7-6	TRBJ2-7	ASSPSGLANEQY
15	TRBV10-3	TRBJ1-1	AISESGTLKVNTEAF
11	TRBV13	TRBJ2-6	ASSSQGANVLT
14	TRBV6-6	TRBJ2-1	ASSSGTGVSYNEQF
13	TRBV19	TRBJ1-2	ASSSHRDGNYGYT
12	TRBV7-2	TRBJ2-5	ASSFGGGQETQY
17	TRBV27	TRBJ1-1	ASSSGQSFPRGLNTEAF
11	TRBV30	TRBJ1-3	AWGPGYGNTIY
13	TRBV9	TRBJ2-3	ASDDGTSVTDTQY
12	TRBV5-4	TRBJ1-1	ASSLDRANTEAF
13	TRBV3-1/TRBV3-2	TRBJ1-3	ASSLRTDSGNTIY